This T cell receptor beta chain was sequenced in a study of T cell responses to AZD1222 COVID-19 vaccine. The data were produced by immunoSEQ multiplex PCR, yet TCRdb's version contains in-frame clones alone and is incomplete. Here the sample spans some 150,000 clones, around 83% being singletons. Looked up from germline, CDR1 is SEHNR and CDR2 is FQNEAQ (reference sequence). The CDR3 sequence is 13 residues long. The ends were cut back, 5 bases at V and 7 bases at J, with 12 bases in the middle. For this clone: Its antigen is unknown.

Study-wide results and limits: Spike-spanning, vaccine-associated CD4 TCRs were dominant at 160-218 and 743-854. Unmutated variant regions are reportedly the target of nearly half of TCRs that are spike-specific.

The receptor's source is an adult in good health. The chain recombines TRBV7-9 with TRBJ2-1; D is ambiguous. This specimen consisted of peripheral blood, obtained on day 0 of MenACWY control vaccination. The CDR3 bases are TGTGCCAGCAGCATCCCCGGGCAGAATGAGCAGTTCTTC. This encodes CASSIPGQNEQFF.